A single sample is the source of the 18 T cell receptor beta chains below, sequenced in a study of graft-versus-host responses after intestinal transplantation. The method was immunoSEQ multiplex PCR; TCRdb's version includes in-frame clones alone and lacks a portion of them. This sample has tens of thousands of clones, with 80% to 90% found just once. What these receptors recognize is not known. The input for sequencing was unstimulated CD4+ T cells sorted from spleen or lymph node cells, taken before transplant. The receptors come from a human donor who was the organ donor for an intestinal transplant.

This rearrangement joins TRBV5-1 to TRBJ2-1; TRBD2 matches 9 bases. After removal of 0 bases from V and 4 bases from J, the junction contained 17 bases not matched to a gene. Germline V CDR1 and CDR2: SGHRS, YFSETQ. CDR3 length: 20 residues. CDR3 sequence (DNA): TGCGCCAGCAGCTTGGTAGGACTAGCGAGCTCCCAGCACAATTACAATGAGCAGTTCTTC. Translated: CASSLVGLASSQHNYNEQFF.

Only a few counts were recorded for this clone. This chain connects TRBV6-6 to TRBJ1-4, with 7 nucleotides matching TRBD1. CDR1 is MNHNY, CDR2 SVGAGI, per germline (reference sequence). The CDR3 sequence is 14 residues long. Germline trimming cut 6 bases from V and 3 bases from J; bases unmatched to any gene: 4. This chain's CDR3 is CASSQTGSNEKLFF. CDR3 bases: TGTGCCAGCAGCCAGACAGGGTCTAATGAAAAACTGTTTTTT.

The J gene is TRBJ2-7, the V gene TRBV5-8, with TRBD1 identical over 10 bases. Trimming at V came to 3 bases and at J to 4 bases, leaving 4 bases not matched to a gene. Germline V gene lookup returns CDR1 SGHTS and CDR2 YDEGEE. The CDR3 totals 14 residues. Here the CDR3 DNA reads TGTGCCAGCAGCTCGGGACAGGGGACGTACGAGCAGTACTTC. Translating gives CASSSGQGTYEQYF.

Concerning this clone: This CDR3 is also generated by other DNA sequences in the sample. The chain joins TRBV28 to TRBJ2-7; weak D call: TRBD1 (6 bases). Germline V gives CDR1 MDHEN, CDR2 SYDVKM. CDR3 length: 14 amino acids. V lost 2 bases to trimming and J lost 0 bases, with 8 bases between them. The CDR3 is CASSLTGSSYEQYF. The CDR3 DNA reads as TGTGCCAGCAGTTTAACAGGGAGCTCCTACGAGCAGTACTTC. The full variable domain, with the rest looked up from reference TRBV28 and TRBJ2-7, is DVKVTQSSRYLVKRTGEKVFLECVQDMDHENMFWYRQDPGLGLRLIYFSYDVKMKEKGDIPEGYSVSREKKERFSLILESASTNQTSMYLCASSLTGSSYEQYFGPGTRLTVT.

V usage is TRBV28 and J usage is TRBJ2-3, with 7 bases identical to TRBD1. V gave up 6 bases and J gave up 4 bases; unmatched junction bases: 7. The CDR3 totals 14 residues. Germline CDR1 MDHEN, CDR2 SYDVKM. The chain's CDR3 is CASRRQGSPDTQYF. CDR3 nucleotides: TGTGCCAGCAGGCGACAGGGATCCCCAGATACGCAGTATTTT.

The table lists this clone with a few counts. CDR3 sequence: CASSPSVIGDRSSYNEQFF. The DNA for the CDR3 is TGTGCCAGCAGCCCCTCCGTGATTGGTGACAGGAGCTCCTACAATGAGCAGTTCTTC. The chain has TRBV7-3 and TRBJ2-1, with a possible D match to TRBD1 (6 bases). The V and J ends lost 5 bases and 0 bases respectively, with 23 bases between them. Germline V CDR1 and CDR2: SGHTA, FQGTGA. This CDR3 contains 19 residues.

V gene TRBV2 combines with J gene TRBJ2-5, with TRBD2 identical over 12 bases. Germline V gives CDR1 SNHLY, CDR2 FYNNEI. This CDR3 spans 15 amino acids. Trimming took 6 bases from V and 4 from J; bases not matched to a gene: 6. As DNA, the CDR3 is TGTGCCAGCAGAGGTGGACTAGCGGGGTTAGAGACCCAGTACTTC. This sequence encodes CASRGGLAGLETQYF.

This chain joins TRBV28 and TRBJ2-7; TRBD2 aligns across 7 bases. The CDR3 contains 14 residues. Germline CDR1 and CDR2: MDHEN and SYDVKM. V gave up 6 bases and J gave up 2 bases; unmatched junction bases: 7. CDR3 sequence: CASRTGTTTYEQYF. CDR3 coding DNA: TGTGCCAGCAGGACCGGGACTACAACCTACGAGCAGTACTTC.

The gene calls are TRBV7-2 and TRBJ1-2, with TRBD1 matching over 7 bases. The CDR3 is made up of 15 amino acids. Per the germline V gene, CDR1 is SGHTA and CDR2 is FQGNSA. J was trimmed by 4 bases and V by 2 bases; bases with no gene match: 7. The CDR3: CASSLTSQGGYGYTF. For the CDR3, the DNA is TGTGCCAGCAGCTTAACCTCCCAGGGGGGCTATGGCTACACCTTC.

As for this clone: Other DNA sequences in this sample translate to the same CDR3. The genes are TRBV11-2 and TRBJ1-1; tentatively, D is TRBD1 (5 bases). The CDR3 loop spans 15 amino acids. V lost 1 base, J lost 5 bases, and 14 bases lay in between. Germline V gene data show CDR1 as SGHAT and CDR2 as FQNNGV. The CDR3, as DNA: TGTGCCAGCAGCTTAGGTGCCCAGGGCGGAACTGAAGCTTTCTTT. Amino acid sequence: CASSLGAQGGTEAFF. The full variable domain, completed using reference TRBV11-2 and TRBJ1-1, is EAGVAQSPRYKIIEKRQSVAFWCNPISGHATLYWYQQILGQGPKLLIQFQNNGVVDDSQLPKDRFSAERLKGVDSTLKIQPAKLEDSAVYLCASSLGAQGGTEAFFGQGTRLTVV.

In this sample, this clone turned up a few times. The J gene is TRBJ1-2, the V gene TRBV6-1; a possible D gene is TRBD1 (6 bases). The V end was cut by 2 bases, the J end by 3 bases, with 10 bases between. This CDR3 is 14 amino acids long. Germline assignment: CDR1 MNHNS and CDR2 SASEGT. CDR3 nucleotides: TGTGCCAGCAGTGAAACGAACAGGGACTATGGCTACACCTTC. It specifies CASSETNRDYGYTF.

V and J are TRBV5-1 and TRBJ2-1; weak D call: TRBD2 (5 bases). The germline V gene has CDR1 SGHRS and CDR2 YFSETQ. V lost 0 bases, J lost 4 bases, and 23 bases lay in between. This CDR3 region has 19 residues. The CDR3 DNA reads as TGCGCCAGCAGCTTGGCTCGGGGAGCAGCAACCAACTCGTACAATGAGCAGTTCTTC. This gives the protein CASSLARGAATNSYNEQFF.

The chain employs TRBV28 and TRBJ1-1, with 7 bases identical to TRBD1. The CDR3 is made up of 11 amino acids. CDR1 is MDHEN and CDR2 is SYDVKM in the germline V gene. The trim removed 2 bases at V and 11 bases at J, leaving 2 bases unmatched. As DNA, the CDR3 is TGTGCCAGCAGTTTAAGGGGGCCCGCTTTCTTT. Translation gives CASSLRGPAFF.

This clone was seen only once. The chain recombines TRBV5-1 with TRBJ2-7; 7 nucleotides line up with TRBD1. The CDR3 covers 14 residues. With 4 bases clipped from V and 2 bases from J, the junction kept 6 bases outside the gene matches. The germline V gene encodes CDR1 SGHRS and CDR2 YFSETQ. The CDR3 sequence is CASSPQGITYEQYF. Written as DNA, the CDR3 is TGCGCCAGCAGCCCACAGGGGATCACCTACGAGCAGTACTTC.

The chain is built from TRBV6-1 and TRBJ2-7; 9 bases map to TRBD2. The germline V gene has CDR1 MNHNS and CDR2 SASEGT. V lost 11 bases and J lost 6; bases outside the gene matches: 17. CDR3 length: 15 amino acids. CDR3 nucleotide sequence: TGTGCCGCCCAGCCAGCGGGGGGTAGGGGTGGCGAGCAGTACTTC. This translates into CAAQPAGGRGGEQYF.

Here the CDR3 DNA reads TGTGCCAGCGGGGACTACCTGATGGCAGATACGCAGTATTTT. Translation gives CASGDYLMADTQYF. The chain uses TRBV28 and TRBJ2-3; 7 bases line up with TRBD2. V shed 8 bases and J 4 bases; nucleotides not matched to a gene: 9. This CDR3 comprises 14 residues. The germline gives CDR1 MDHEN, CDR2 SYDVKM.

This sequence joins TRBV28 and TRBJ2-4; D unclear. CDR3 length: 15 amino acids. CDR1 MDHEN and CDR2 SYDVKM come from the germline V gene. Between the trimmed V and J ends, which lost 2 bases and 0 bases, there was a span of 8 bases. The CDR3, as DNA: TGTGCCAGCAGTTTAGGAGTACGAGCCAAAAACATTCAGTACTTC. As protein: CASSLGVRAKNIQYF.

J is TRBJ2-7 and V is TRBV27; D is possibly TRBD2 (6 bases). The V end was cut by 6 bases, the J end by 1 base, with 16 bases between. Germline CDR1 is MNHEY and CDR2 is SMNVEV (reference sequence). This CDR3 is 15 amino acids long. The CDR3 loop is CASRSPGAGSYEQYF. CDR3 DNA: TGTGCCAGCAGGTCCCCTGGTGCGGGGTCCTACGAGCAGTACTTC.